This TCR beta chain was obtained from a study of T cell responses to AZD1222 COVID-19 vaccine. General study results and limits: It was only a handful of AZD1222 recipients who were seropositive at baseline. Among vaccine-associated CD4 TCRs, coverage spanned spike, with dominance at 160-218 and 743-854.

Here immunoSEQ multiplex PCR was the method, and the copy in TCRdb shows in-frame clones only, minus some. The sample yields 150,000 to 160,000 clones, about nine tenths seen once. Notes on this clone: The antigen is not known.

The CDR3 runs to 13 residues. Germline CDR1 KGHSH, CDR2 LQKENI. V was pared by 6 bases and J by 5 bases, with 13 bases between. The sample here was peripheral blood, taken on day 0 of AZD1222 vaccination. The TCR was taken from an adult in good health. The J gene is TRBJ1-1, the V gene TRBV18; no clear D. The CDR3 DNA reads as TGTGCCAGCTCTCAGGAAAGGAGGACTGAAGCTTTCTTT. This encodes CASSQERRTEAFF.